This TCR beta chain comes out of a study of blood T cell repertoires in COVID-19. Seattle-derived patients entered the study during active infection and were followed longitudinally. Sequencing was performed with immunoSEQ multiplex PCR; in TCRdb, only in-frame clones are kept and a portion is missing. The sample records about 170,000 clones, around 82% being singletons. This sequence originates from a middle-aged woman with COVID-19, enrolled during active disease. Source material: peripheral blood.

CDR3 amino acids: CASSQDRTGEDNEQFF. DNA for the CDR3: TGTGCCAGCAGCCAAGATCGGACGGGGGAGGACAATGAGCAGTTCTTC. The chain has TRBV3-1 (or the pseudogene TRBV3-2) and TRBJ2-1, with a tentative D call TRBD2 (6 bases). The CDR3 is made up of 16 amino acids. The V end lost 0 bases, the J end lost 5 bases, and 14 bases lay between the germline ends. The germline CDR1 and CDR2 sequences are LGHDT and YNNKEL (reference sequence).